The 3 T cell receptor beta chains below come from one sample, sequenced in a study of technical replicates of blood from a handful of donors. Data came from immunoSEQ multiplex PCR; TCRdb stores just in-frame clones and leaves some out. The sample gives about 93,000 clones, 95% of which show up once; approximately 0.26% is in the top ten. The sample consisted of T cells isolated from PBMCs. All receptors derive from a human donor in good health.

This chain uses TRBV6-5 with TRBJ2-7; D possibly corresponds to TRBD2 (5 bases). Per germline, CDR1 MNHEY and CDR2 SVGAGI. V lost 6 bases and J lost 2, with 11 bases in between. The CDR3 is 13 amino acids. The CDR3 DNA follows: TGTGCCAGCAGCTCGAGGGTAACCTACGAGCAGTACTTC. Protein sequence: CASSSRVTYEQYF.

This clone was recorded only once. This chain uses TRBV4-1 with TRBJ1-5; no firm D call. This CDR3 comprises 14 residues. Germline V gives CDR1 MGHRA, CDR2 YSYEKL. V lost 5 bases to trimming and J lost 1 base, with 9 bases between them. The CDR3 spells CASSGTGSNQPQHF. DNA of the CDR3: TGCGCCAGCAGCGGTACCGGGAGCAATCAGCCCCAGCATTTT.

V gene TRBV4-1 combines with J gene TRBJ1-5, with D possibly matching TRBD1 (6 bases). Germline V CDR1 and CDR2: MGHRA, YSYEKL. The CDR3 covers 15 residues. Trimming left V 2 bases short and J 4 bases short, with 12 bases between. CDR3 in DNA: TGCGCCAGCAGCCAATTGCCGGGACAAAATCAGCCCCAGCATTTT. Residues: CASSQLPGQNQPQHF.